One sample yielded the 8 T cell receptor beta chains listed below, sequenced in a study of vaccination and CD4 T cells after COVID-19. Documented treatment: approximately 9-day PBMC culture with coronavirus spike peptide pools or control peptides (ViraFEST assay). Sequenced with the Oncomine TCR Beta short-read assay was DNA taken from cultured CD4+ T cells. TCRdb reanalysed the PCR reads using MiXCR and keeps one entry per CDR3 protein. The sample holds about 15,000 distinct CDR3 sequences; about half are singletons and the top ten take less than 15%. Their target antigens are unknown. Sequences were obtained from CD4+ T cells from blood, cultured in vitro. Receptor source: a human donor who had recovered from COVID-19.

The J gene is TRBJ1-6, the V gene TRBV7-2; D perhaps matches TRBD1 (5 bases). Germline CDR1 SGHTA, CDR2 FQGNSA. The CDR3 is made up of 15 amino acids. The V end was cut by 4 bases, the J end by 14 bases, with 21 bases between. The CDR3 nucleotides are TGTGCCAGCAGCTCCAGAACCGGGACGTTAAGCACCCTCCACTTT. Its protein product is CASSSRTGTLSTLHF.

The V call is TRBV29-1, the J call TRBJ1-2; D perhaps matches TRBD1 (6 bases). The ends were cut back, 4 bases at V and 6 bases at J, with 18 bases in the middle. The CDR3 consists of 14 residues. Germline V gene data show CDR1 as SQVTM and CDR2 as ANQGSEA. CDR3 sequence reads: CSVGRRGGLNGYTF. CDR3 nucleotides: TGCAGCGTTGGAAGGAGAGGGGGTTTGAATGGCTACACCTTC.

The chain is built from TRBV4-2 and TRBJ1-2, with D maybe TRBD1 (5 bases). This CDR3 region has 15 residues. V was cut by 3 bases and J by 4 bases, with 15 bases left in between. CDR1 and CDR2 from the germline V gene are LGHNA and YNFKEQ. CDR3 region: CASSHRPDSGYGYTF. CDR3 nucleotide sequence: TGTGCCAGCAGCCATCGTCCCGACAGTGGCTATGGCTACACCTTC.

This chain uses TRBV29-1 with TRBJ2-1; 9 bases line up with TRBD2. The CDR3 covers 15 residues. Germline-derived CDR1 and CDR2 are SQVTM and ANQGSEA. J gave up 4 bases and V 1 base, and 5 bases lay outside the gene matches. This chain's CDR3 is CSVEGDSGRYNEQFF. CDR3 DNA sequence: TGCAGCGTTGAAGGGGATAGCGGGAGATACAATGAGCAGTTCTTC.

This clonotype is a singleton in its sample. V usage is TRBV20-1 and J usage is TRBJ1-5; 10 bases align to TRBD1. The trim removed 5 bases at V and 3 bases at J, leaving 7 bases unmatched. CDR1 DFQATT and CDR2 SNEGSKA come from the germline V gene (reference sequence). The CDR3 consists of 15 residues. CDR3 residues: CSALTGGVNNQPQHF. DNA for the CDR3: TGCAGTGCTCTGACAGGGGGCGTAAACAATCAGCCCCAGCATTTT.

The chain joins TRBV20-1 to TRBJ1-5; D may be TRBD1 (5 bases). Trimming stripped 2 bases from V and 7 bases from J, with 9 bases between. Germline loops: CDR1 DFQATT, CDR2 SNEGSKA (reference sequence). This CDR3 spans 12 amino acids. The CDR3 bases are TGCAGTGCTAGACAGGGCGGCCAGCCCCAGCATTTT. Protein product: CSARQGGQPQHF.

The rearrangement uses TRBV27 and TRBJ2-5; 8 bases map to TRBD2. The CDR3 consists of 18 residues. V lost 3 bases, J lost 3 bases, and 15 bases stayed unmatched. From germline, CDR1 is MNHEY and CDR2 SMNVEV (reference sequence). The CDR3 coding sequence is TGTGCCAGCAGTTTTTTGGTTCCGAGCGGGGGCACAGAAGAGACCCAGTACTTC. Protein: CASSFLVPSGGTEETQYF.

This clonotype has more than one count but fewer than ten. The V call is TRBV15, the J call TRBJ2-7; possibly TRBD1 or TRBD2 for D (5 bases each). CDR1 and CDR2 from the germline V gene are LNHNV and YYDKDF (reference sequence). CDR3 length: 15 residues. With 0 bases removed from V and 2 bases from J, the gap between germline ends came to 11 bases. CDR3 protein: CATSREPGRTYEQYF. The CDR3 coding sequence is TGTGCCACCAGCAGAGAGCCGGGACGGACCTACGAGCAGTACTTC.